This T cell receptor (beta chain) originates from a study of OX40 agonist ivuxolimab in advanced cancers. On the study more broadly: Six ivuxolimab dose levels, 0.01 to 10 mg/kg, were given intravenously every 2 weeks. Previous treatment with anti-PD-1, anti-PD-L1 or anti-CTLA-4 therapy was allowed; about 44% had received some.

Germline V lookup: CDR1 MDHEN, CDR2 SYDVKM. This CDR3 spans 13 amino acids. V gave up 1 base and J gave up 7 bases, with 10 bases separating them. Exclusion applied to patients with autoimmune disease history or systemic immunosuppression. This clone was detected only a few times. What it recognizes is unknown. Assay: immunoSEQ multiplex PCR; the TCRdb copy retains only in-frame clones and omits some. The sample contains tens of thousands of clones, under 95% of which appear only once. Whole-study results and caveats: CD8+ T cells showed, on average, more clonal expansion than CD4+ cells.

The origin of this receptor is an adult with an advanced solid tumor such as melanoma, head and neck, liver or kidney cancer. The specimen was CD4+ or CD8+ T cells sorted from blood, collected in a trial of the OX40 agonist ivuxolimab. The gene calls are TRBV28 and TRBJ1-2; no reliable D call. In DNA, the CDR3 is TGTGCCAGCAGTTTATCCCGTGGAGGTGGCTACACCTTC. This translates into CASSLSRGGGYTF.